The next 27 T cell receptor beta chains were all read from a single sample in a study of beta chain features in type 1 diabetes. As every portion of the isolated RNA was reverse transcribed, the sequencing read expressed TCRB transcripts. Sequencing was performed with immunoSEQ multiplex PCR; in TCRdb, only in-frame clones are kept and a portion is missing. Seen here are 810,000 or so clones, roughly 16% observed once, and the top ten hold around 0.02%. Sequencing was done on a sample of naive CD4+ T cells from blood. These receptors were obtained from a woman aged 18-30 years in good health.

The CDR3 region is CASSLIAGGADTQYF. In DNA, the CDR3 is TGTGCCAGCAGTTTAATAGCGGGAGGTGCAGATACGCAGTATTTT. This chain connects TRBV28 to TRBJ2-3; 10 bases match TRBD2. This CDR3 comprises 15 residues. V trimming: 2 bases; J trimming: 4 bases; junction bases outside the gene matches: 3. In germline, CDR1 is MDHEN, CDR2 SYDVKM.

In this sample, this clone turned up a few times. V usage is TRBV6-6 and J usage is TRBJ2-7; 14 nucleotides match TRBD2. Germline assignment: CDR1 MNHNY and CDR2 SVGAGI (reference sequence). The V gene end was trimmed by 6 bases and the J gene end by 7 bases; junction bases not matched to a gene: 8. The CDR3 runs to 15 residues. The CDR3 here is CASSLGTSGSSEQYF. The DNA of the CDR3 is TGTGCCAGCAGCCTAGGGACTAGCGGGAGTAGTGAGCAGTACTTC.

The V and J genes are TRBV7-2 and TRBJ2-7; D unresolved. The germline V gene encodes CDR1 SGHTA and CDR2 FQGNSA. CDR3 size: 14 residues. Trimming pared 5 bases from V and 4 bases from J, leaving 15 bases between. CDR3 in DNA: TGTGCCAGCAGCCCACGGACGGTGTTGTACGAGCAGTACTTC. This codes for CASSPRTVLYEQYF.

This clone was detected a few times. The chain combines TRBV7-2 with TRBJ2-5; 7 bases match TRBD2. V trimming: 2 bases; J trimming: 1 base; junction bases outside the gene matches: 4. The CDR3 contains 15 residues. Germline loops: CDR1 SGHTA, CDR2 FQGNSA. CDR3 amino acids: CASSLRRGVQETQYF. The DNA for the CDR3 is TGTGCCAGCAGCTTACGACGGGGGGTCCAAGAGACCCAGTACTTC.

This clone has a handful of counts. The J gene is TRBJ2-1, the V gene TRBV6-5, with 7 bases aligning to TRBD2. This CDR3 is built from 15 residues. Germline CDR1 reads MNHEY; CDR2 reads SVGAGI. V lost 2 bases and J lost 4; bases outside the gene matches: 5. The CDR3 region is CASSYKSGAYNEQFF. CDR3 bases: TGTGCCAGCAGTTACAAGAGCGGGGCTTACAATGAGCAGTTCTTC.

This chain joins TRBV28 and TRBJ2-1; no reliable D call. Trimming stripped 6 bases from V and 11 bases from J, with 20 bases between. Germline CDR1 reads MDHEN; CDR2 reads SYDVKM. This CDR3 region has 14 residues. CDR3 nucleotide sequence: TGTGCCAGCAGGGGTCAAGGTTTAGGCTCGAAGCAGTTCTTC. The encoded protein is CASRGQGLGSKQFF.

V usage is TRBV28 and J usage is TRBJ2-3; no reliable D call. The ends were cut back, 3 bases at V and 4 bases at J, with 11 bases in the middle. The CDR3 is 14 amino acids. Germline-derived CDR1 and CDR2 are MDHEN and SYDVKM. CDR3: CASSFGIRPDTQYF. The CDR3 nucleotides are TGTGCCAGCAGTTTCGGAATTCGCCCAGATACGCAGTATTTT. The full variable domain, completed using reference TRBV28 and TRBJ2-3, is DVKVTQSSRYLVKRTGEKVFLECVQDMDHENMFWYRQDPGLGLRLIYFSYDVKMKEKGDIPEGYSVSREKKERFSLILESASTNQTSMYLCASSFGIRPDTQYFGPGTRLTVL.

V is TRBV29-1 and J is TRBJ2-1; D is uncertain. CDR1 is SQVTM and CDR2 is ANQGSEA in the germline V gene. The CDR3 totals 17 residues. V lost 2 bases and J lost 4, with 21 bases in between. The CDR3 spells CSVEPLEKESGYNEQFF. The DNA of the CDR3 is TGCAGCGTTGAACCGTTAGAGAAGGAGAGTGGGTACAATGAGCAGTTCTTC.

The rearrangement uses TRBV29-1 and TRBJ1-2; no firm D call. The CDR3 spans 11 residues. Germline assignment: CDR1 SQVTM and CDR2 ANQGSEA. V was shortened by 2 bases and J by 6 bases, with 7 bases between the two germline ends. The DNA of the CDR3 is TGCAGCGTTGAAAAGGAGCATGGCTACACCTTC. It is translated as CSVEKEHGYTF.

CDR3 residues: CASSVTGTGDYEQYF. DNA for the CDR3: TGTGCCAGCAGCGTTACCGGGACAGGCGACTACGAGCAGTACTTC. V is TRBV9 and J is TRBJ2-5; 8 bases align to TRBD1. The J call may not be correct, given that the DNA end is closer to TRBJ2-7. The CDR3 sequence is 15 residues long. CDR1 and CDR2 (germline): SGDLS, YYNGEE.

This clone has more than one count but fewer than ten. The gene calls are TRBV2 and TRBJ2-1, with TRBD2 as a possible D gene (5 bases). The CDR3 sequence is 14 residues long. The V end was cut by 7 bases, the J end by 0 bases, with 10 bases between. The germline gives CDR1 SNHLY, CDR2 FYNNEI. CDR3 protein: CASKRISSYNEQFF. DNA for the CDR3: TGTGCCAGCAAGCGGATTAGCTCCTACAATGAGCAGTTCTTC.

This chain links TRBV6-6 with TRBJ2-7; TRBD2 matches at 7 bases. Germline V gives CDR1 MNHNY, CDR2 SVGAGI (reference sequence). Trimming at V came to 8 bases and at J to 0 bases, leaving 7 bases not matched to a gene. The CDR3 sequence is 14 residues long. The CDR3 DNA reads as TGTGCCAGCTCGGTGCGGGAGAGCTCCTACGAGCAGTACTTC. It encodes CASSVRESSYEQYF.

V and J are TRBV7-9 and TRBJ2-5; 11 bases are a match to TRBD2. V lost 7 bases to trimming and J lost 1 base; unmatched junction nucleotides: 17. Germline values: CDR1 SEHNR, CDR2 FQNEAQ (reference sequence). The CDR3 runs 19 residues. CDR3 nucleotides: TGTGCCAGCACCGCCGTCGGCGGGACTAGCGGCACACTCCAAGAGACCCAGTACTTC. Its translation is CASTAVGGTSGTLQETQYF. Full variable domain (missing parts from reference TRBV7-9 and TRBJ2-5): DTGVSQNPRHKITKRGQNVTFRCDPISEHNRLYWYRQTLGQGPEFLTYFQNEAQLEKSRLLSDRFSAERPKGSFSTLEIQRTEQGDSAMYLCASTAVGGTSGTLQETQYFGPGTRLLVL.

The chain couples TRBV10-3 to TRBJ2-4; 8 bases match TRBD2. The ends lost 2 bases at V and 6 bases at J; junction bases unmatched: 18. The CDR3 loop spans 19 amino acids. The germline V gene encodes CDR1 ENHRY and CDR2 SYGVKD. The CDR3 region has the DNA TGTGCCATCAGTGAGAGATGGCGGGAGACCGGGGGGGCTGGAAACATTCAGTACTTC. Amino acid sequence: CAISERWRETGGAGNIQYF.

A few counts support this clone. The genes are TRBV7-2 and TRBJ2-7; the D is unclear. The germline V and J ends were trimmed by 6 bases and 2 bases, with 11 bases remaining between them. Germline CDR1 and CDR2: SGHTA and FQGNSA. CDR3 size: 13 residues. Here the CDR3 DNA reads TGTGCCAGCAGTTTTGGATACACCTACGAGCAGTACTTC. This sequence encodes CASSFGYTYEQYF.

In the case of this clone: Other DNA sequences in this sample translate to the same CDR3. The chain carries TRBV7-2 and TRBJ2-7, with 8 bases fitting TRBD1. The CDR3 contains 14 residues. V lost 3 bases and J lost 1; bases outside the gene matches: 2. Germline values: CDR1 SGHTA, CDR2 FQGNSA. The CDR3, as DNA: TGTGCCAGCAGCTTGGGACAGGTGTCCTACGAGCAGTACTTC. Protein product: CASSLGQVSYEQYF.

This clone was observed a handful of times. The gene calls are TRBV28 and TRBJ2-1; D is undetermined. V lost 4 bases and J lost 4, with 14 bases in between. The CDR3 has 15 amino acids. Germline loops: CDR1 MDHEN, CDR2 SYDVKM. The CDR3 sequence: CASSSPGFGYNEQFF. The CDR3 nucleotides read TGTGCCAGCAGTTCGCCCGGGTTCGGGTACAATGAGCAGTTCTTC.

This chain connects TRBV7-9 to TRBJ2-1, with 8 nucleotides matching TRBD2. Trimming cost V 3 bases and J 7 bases; bases outside gene matches: 14. CDR1 and CDR2 (germline): SEHNR, FQNEAQ (reference sequence). There are 17 residues in the CDR3. The CDR3 region has the DNA TGTGCCAGCAGCTTCAATTACGGGAGGGAAGCACGGAATGAGCAGTTCTTC. It encodes CASSFNYGREARNEQFF.

This clone was seen only a few times. The V gene is TRBV2, the J gene TRBJ1-1; no clear D gene. Trimming pared 3 bases from V and 2 bases from J, leaving 10 bases between. CDR3 length: 14 residues. From germline, CDR1 is SNHLY and CDR2 FYNNEI. The CDR3 sequence: CASSDLVANTEAFF. DNA of the CDR3: TGTGCCAGCAGTGACTTAGTGGCTAACACTGAAGCTTTCTTT.

This clone was seen a few times. The chain links TRBV7-9 to TRBJ2-3; 7 bases fit TRBD1. With 5 bases clipped from V and 3 bases from J, the junction kept 5 bases outside the gene matches. This CDR3 comprises 14 residues. CDR1 and CDR2 from the germline V gene are SEHNR and FQNEAQ (reference sequence). CDR3 sequence reads: CASSPGQTTDTQYF. CDR3 DNA sequence: TGTGCCAGCAGCCCGGGACAGACTACAGATACGCAGTATTTT. The full variable domain, rest sourced from reference TRBV7-9 and TRBJ2-3, is DTGVSQNPRHKITKRGQNVTFRCDPISEHNRLYWYRQTLGQGPEFLTYFQNEAQLEKSRLLSDRFSAERPKGSFSTLEIQRTEQGDSAMYLCASSPGQTTDTQYFGPGTRLTVL.

The gene calls are TRBV28 and TRBJ2-1; D tentatively fits TRBD1 or TRBD2 (7 bases each). Deletions cut 7 bases from V and 2 bases from J, with 15 bases between. The CDR3 runs 15 residues. Germline values: CDR1 MDHEN, CDR2 SYDVKM. The CDR3 loop reads CASTAGGRAYNEQFF. The DNA of the CDR3 is TGTGCCAGCACCGCAGGGGGGAGGGCCTACAATGAGCAGTTCTTC.

J is TRBJ2-7 and V is TRBV28; 8 positions agree with TRBD1. Unmatched junction bases numbered 2, after V lost 1 base and J lost 3 bases. This CDR3 is 14 amino acids long. Per germline, CDR1 MDHEN and CDR2 SYDVKM. The CDR3 DNA is TGTGCCAGCAGTTTATACAGGGGGAGCTACGAGCAGTACTTC. Its protein is CASSLYRGSYEQYF.

The CDR3 loop is CASSLQGQQHGYTF. The CDR3 DNA is TGTGCCAGCAGCTTGCAGGGACAACAGCATGGCTACACCTTC. V gene TRBV7-2 combines with J gene TRBJ1-2; perhaps TRBD1 as D (6 bases). The germline V gene has CDR1 SGHTA and CDR2 FQGNSA. Trimming took 3 bases from V and 6 from J, leaving 14 bases between them. The CDR3 sequence is 14 residues long.

The gene calls are TRBV11-2 and TRBJ2-1; D call uncertain. V lost 0 bases and J lost 12, with 9 bases in between. In germline, CDR1 is SGHAT, CDR2 FQNNGV. This CDR3 contains 12 residues. In nucleotides, the CDR3 is TGTGCCAGCAGCTTAGAGTTTAACGGGCAGTTCTTC. Translated: CASSLEFNGQFF.

This clone appeared a few times. The V gene is TRBV7-9, the J gene TRBJ2-1; a possible D gene is TRBD2 (6 bases). The CDR3 contains 18 residues. In germline, CDR1 is SEHNR, CDR2 FQNEAQ (reference sequence). With 5 bases removed from V and 1 base from J, the gap between germline ends came to 21 bases. CDR3 DNA sequence: TGTGCCAGCAGCCCGATATTATGGCTAGCGTATTCCTACAATGAGCAGTTCTTC. This gives the protein CASSPILWLAYSYNEQFF.

The chain is built from TRBV7-9 and TRBJ2-7; D may be TRBD2 (6 bases). CDR1 is SEHNR and CDR2 is FQNEAQ in the germline V gene (reference sequence). V was pared by 4 bases and J by 0 bases, with 13 bases between. CDR3 length equals 15 residues. CDR3 bases: TGTGCCAGCAGCTCCATTAGCGGAAGCTCCTACGAGCAGTACTTC. It translates to CASSSISGSSYEQYF.

This clone was counted only a few times. The rearrangement links TRBV5-4 to TRBJ2-3; D gene unclear. The germline CDR1 and CDR2 sequences are SGHNT and YYREEE (reference sequence). V shed 0 bases and J shed 0 bases, with 11 bases lying between them. The length of the CDR3 is 16 residues. In DNA, the CDR3 is TGTGCCAGCAGCTTGGCCGAGAGTTTTAGCACAGATACGCAGTATTTT. Its translation is CASSLAESFSTDTQYF.